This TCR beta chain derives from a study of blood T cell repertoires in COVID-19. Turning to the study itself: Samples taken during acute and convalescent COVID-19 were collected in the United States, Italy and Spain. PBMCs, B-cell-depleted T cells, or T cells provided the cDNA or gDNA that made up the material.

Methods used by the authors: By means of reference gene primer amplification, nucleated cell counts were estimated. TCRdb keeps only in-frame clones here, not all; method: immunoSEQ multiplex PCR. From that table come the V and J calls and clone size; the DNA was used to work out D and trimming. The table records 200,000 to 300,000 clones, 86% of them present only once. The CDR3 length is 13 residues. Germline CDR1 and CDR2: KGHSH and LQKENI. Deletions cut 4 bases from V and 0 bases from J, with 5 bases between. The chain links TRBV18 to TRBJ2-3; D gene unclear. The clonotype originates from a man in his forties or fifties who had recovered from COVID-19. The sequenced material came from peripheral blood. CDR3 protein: CASSLRSTDTQYF. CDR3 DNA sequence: TGTGCCAGCTCACTTAGAAGCACAGATACGCAGTATTTT. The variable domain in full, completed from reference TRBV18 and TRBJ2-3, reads NAGVMQNPRHLVRRRGQEARLRCSPMKGHSHVYWYRQLPEEGLKFMVYLQKENIIDESGMPKERFSAEFPKEGPSILRIQQVVRGDSAAYFCASSLRSTDTQYFGPGTRLTVL.